Below, one T cell receptor beta chain is given with its context. Antigen: not known. The data originate from a study of cytotoxic CD8 clonotypes in ibrutinib-treated CLL. The study's findings and limits: Public clonotypes were uncommon and contracted or stayed stable on treatment. Clonality showed a rise at ibrutinib response that reversed toward baseline at progression.

The method was immunoSEQ multiplex PCR; TCRdb's version includes in-frame clones alone and lacks a portion of them. The table shows 150,000 to 200,000 clones, with around nine tenths occurring only once. The origin of this receptor is a human donor with chronic lymphocytic leukemia. The material was PBMCs, obtained at disease progression, from a patient treated with ibrutinib.

In nucleotides, the CDR3 is TGTGCCAGCAGCCCTCTGGGTGGACAGTACGAGCAGTACTTC. Its translation: CASSPLGGQYEQYF. The chain recombines TRBV14 with TRBJ2-7; tentative D call: TRBD1 (6 bases). The germline V and J ends were trimmed by 4 bases and 4 bases, with 14 bases remaining between them. The CDR3 sequence is 14 residues long. Germline V gives CDR1 SGHDN, CDR2 FVKESK. The full variable domain, with the rest looked up from reference TRBV14 and TRBJ2-7, is EAGVTQFPSHSVIEKGQTVTLRCDPISGHDNLYWYRRVMGKEIKFLLHFVKESKQDESGMPNNRFLAERTGGTYSTLKVQPAELEDSGVYFCASSPLGGQYEQYFGPGTRLTVT.